The 14 T cell receptor beta chains below all came from one sample that was sequenced in a study of T cell repertoires in cytomegalovirus infection. TCRdb used MiXCR to reprocess the reads, holding one entry per CDR3 protein. The sample comprises 250,000 to 300,000 distinct CDR3 sequences, 20% to 25% of which are singletons, and roughly 19% rests with the top ten. Their antigen targets remain unknown. This material consisted of cultured PBMCs, taken from culture after CMV antigen stimulation. The receptors shown here come from a human donor in good health (CMV status not recorded). Some clones in this sample may be carry-over from other donors' samples.

This clonotype occurred a few times. The V and J genes are TRBV12-3 or TRBV12-4 and TRBJ2-7; D might be TRBD1 (5 bases). Trimming cost V 4 bases and J 1 base, with 14 bases left between them. The CDR3 extends over 15 amino acids. CDR3 in DNA: TGTGCCAGCAGTTCCTCAGGGTTTTCATCCTACGAGCAGTACTTC. It translates to CASSSSGFSSYEQYF.

As DNA, the CDR3 is TGTGCCAGCAGCGTAGAACAAGATAATTCACCCCTCCACTTT. This encodes CASSVEQDNSPLHF. This chain joins TRBV9 and TRBJ1-6; D not resolved. This CDR3 spans 14 amino acids. CDR1 and CDR2 from the germline V gene are SGDLS and YYNGEE. V was pared by 0 bases and J by 5 bases, with 6 bases between.

This rearrangement joins TRBV9 to TRBJ1-2; tentatively, D is TRBD1 (6 bases). The germline V gene has CDR1 SGDLS and CDR2 YYNGEE. V was pared by 0 bases and J by 8 bases, with 14 bases between. The CDR3 has 14 residues. CDR3: CASSVGGQGEGYTF. CDR3 nucleotides: TGTGCCAGCAGCGTAGGGGGGCAGGGAGAGGGCTACACCTTC. Full variable domain (outside the CDR3, taken from reference TRBV9 and TRBJ1-2): DSGVTQTPKHLITATGQRVTLRCSPRSGDLSVYWYQQSLDQGLQFLIQYYNGEERAKGNILERFSAQQFPDLHSELNLSSLELGDSALYFCASSVGGQGEGYTFGSGTRLTVV.

This clonotype has a handful of counts. This chain connects TRBV27 to TRBJ2-7; TRBD2 matches 8 bases. The trim removed 2 bases at V and 2 bases at J, leaving 8 bases unmatched. The germline V gene has CDR1 MNHEY and CDR2 SMNVEV (reference sequence). The CDR3 consists of 16 residues. The CDR3 sequence: CASSLGGRGGTYEQYF. CDR3 nucleotides: TGTGCCAGCAGTTTAGGGGGTCGCGGGGGGACCTACGAGCAGTACTTC.

The chain couples TRBV7-2 to TRBJ1-1; the D is unclear. Germline lookup yields CDR1 SGHTA and CDR2 FQGNSA. V lost 6 bases and J 1 base, leaving 12 bases between the germline ends. This CDR3 region has 14 residues. The CDR3 protein is CASSLRERNTEAFF. CDR3 in DNA: TGTGCCAGCAGTTTGAGAGAGAGGAACACTGAAGCTTTCTTT.

This clonotype has a handful of counts. J is TRBJ1-2 and V is TRBV12-3 or TRBV12-4, with 9 nucleotides matching TRBD1. The ends lost 5 bases at V and 5 bases at J; junction bases unmatched: 9. This CDR3 comprises 15 residues. The CDR3 nucleotides are TGTGCCAGCAGTCCGGGACAGGGCCTAGTATATGGCTACACCTTC. This sequence encodes CASSPGQGLVYGYTF.

A note on this clonotype: A much larger clone is a single base away; this may be a read error. The V call is TRBV7-3, the J call TRBJ2-3; D unresolved. Germline loops: CDR1 SGHTA, CDR2 FQGTGA. The CDR3 extends over 13 amino acids. DNA of the CDR3: TGTACCAGCAGCTTATCATCCGCAGATACGCAGTATTTT. Its translation: CTSSLSSADTQYF.

The sample holds many counts of this clonotype. This chain uses TRBV7-2 with TRBJ1-1; 11 positions match TRBD1. The V segment lost 5 bases and the J segment 11 bases; nucleotides outside the gene matches: 16. Germline CDR1 SGHTA, CDR2 FQGNSA. CDR3 length: 16 residues. CDR3 region: CASSLLGGRTGGTAFF. CDR3 in DNA: TGTGCCAGCAGCCTCCTTGGAGGGCGGACAGGGGGCACCGCTTTCTTT.

This clonotype has just a few counts. V is TRBV10-3 and J is TRBJ2-1, with TRBD1 matching over 8 bases. The germline CDR1 and CDR2 sequences are ENHRY and SYGVKD. The V and J ends lost 3 bases and 15 bases, in that order; junction bases with no gene match: 10. CDR3 length: 13 amino acids. The CDR3 is CAISDRLQGDGFF. CDR3 nucleotides: TGTGCCATCAGTGACCGACTACAGGGGGATGGGTTCTTC.

This clonotype has a count of ten or more. V and J are TRBV7-8 and TRBJ2-3; D tentatively fits TRBD1 or TRBD2 (6 bases each). This CDR3 is built from 15 residues. CDR1 SGHVS and CDR2 FQNEAQ come from the germline V gene. The V gene lost 5 bases and the J gene lost 3 bases, with 15 bases spanning the gap. CDR3 DNA: TGTGCCAGCAGCCAAAGACGGAGGGGGACAGATACGCAGTATTTT. Its translation is CASSQRRRGTDTQYF. The full variable domain, with the rest looked up from reference TRBV7-8 and TRBJ2-3, is GAGVSQSPRYKVAKRGQDVALRCDPISGHVSLFWYQQALGQGPEFLTYFQNEAQLDKSGLPSDRFFAERPEGSVSTLKIQRTQQEDSAVYLCASSQRRRGTDTQYFGPGTRLTVL.

The gene calls are TRBV10-3 and TRBJ2-1; D is perhaps TRBD1 (5 bases). The CDR3 consists of 14 residues. V was pared by 0 bases and J by 2 bases, with 5 bases between. CDR1 is ENHRY, CDR2 SYGVKD, per germline. The CDR3 is CAISESTAYNEQFF. The CDR3 coding sequence is TGTGCCATCAGTGAGTCGACAGCCTACAATGAGCAGTTCTTC.

The rearrangement uses TRBV4-2 and TRBJ1-5, with D uncertain. The CDR3 consists of 15 residues. Trimming took off 0 bases at V and 4 bases at J, with 10 bases between the two ends. Per the germline V gene, CDR1 is LGHNA and CDR2 is YNFKEQ. In nucleotides, the CDR3 is TGTGCCAGCAGCCAAGAGGAGGCACCTAATCAGCCCCAGCATTTT. Encoded protein: CASSQEEAPNQPQHF.

This clonotype was detected many times. V gene TRBV7-2 combines with J gene TRBJ2-7; 11 nucleotides agree with TRBD2. V trimming: 4 bases; J trimming: 2 bases; junction bases outside the gene matches: 4. Looked up from germline, CDR1 is SGHTA and CDR2 is FQGNSA. This CDR3 has 15 residues. The CDR3, as DNA: TGTGCCAGCAGCTCGATAGCGGGAGGGACCTACGAGCAGTACTTC. This codes for CASSSIAGGTYEQYF.

The rearrangement joins TRBV2 to TRBJ1-1; 10 nucleotides align to TRBD1. CDR1 is SNHLY and CDR2 is FYNNEI in the germline V gene. Trimming removed 4 bases from V and 11 bases from J; junction bases left unmatched: 13. CDR3 length: 15 residues. The CDR3 nucleotides read TGTGCCAGCAGTGGAATGGGACAGGGGATCTATCTGGCTTTCTTT. Its translation: CASSGMGQGIYLAFF. Full variable domain (missing parts from reference TRBV2 and TRBJ1-1): EPEVTQTPSHQVTQMGQEVILRCVPISNHLYFYWYRQILGQKVEFLVSFYNNEISEKSEIFDDQFSVERPDGSNFTLKIRSTKLEDSAMYFCASSGMGQGIYLAFFGQGTRLTVV.